This T cell receptor (beta chain) was sequenced during a study of naive and memory T cell subsets. Alpha and beta libraries were amplified separately from the second PCR onward. Study-wide results and caveats: Especially in CD8 cells, naive repertoires contained a few larger clonotypes, possibly CD45RA-re-expressing memory cells. TCR abundance followed a power law differing between naive and memory subsets. Over 95% of naive TCR sequences appeared only once after error correction, unlike memory subsets.

Two oligonucleotides, mixed equimolar, formed the beta constant-region primer covering TRBC1 and TRBC2. Ligated cDNA was amplified by four rounds of PCR with nested alpha and beta constant-region primers and SP2. Ligation attached a single-stranded oligonucleotide with a 12-nucleotide UMI and the SP2 primer to the cDNA 3' end. One entry per CDR3 protein results from TCRdb running MiXCR on the UMI-ligation and nested PCR reads. The sample records under 150,000 distinct CDR3 sequences, more than 15% being singletons. V was cut by 1 base and J by 5 bases, with 8 bases left in between. Germline CDR1 and CDR2: LGHDT and YNNKEL (reference sequence). The CDR3 extends over 14 amino acids. Points on this clonotype: What it binds is not known.

The sequencing input was naive CD8+ T cells from blood. The V and J genes are TRBV3-1 and TRBJ2-2, with D unresolved. This clonotype was sampled from a human donor in good health. The CDR3 loop reads CASSQGYGTGELFF. The DNA for the CDR3 is TGTGCCAGCAGCCAAGGGTATGGGACCGGGGAGCTGTTTTTT.